This TCR beta chain appears in the sequencing data of a study of coeliac disease. The germline V gene encodes CDR1 MDHEN and CDR2 SYDVKM. With 3 bases removed from V and 0 bases from J, the gap between germline ends came to 9 bases. The CDR3 has 14 amino acids. Clones were sequenced by immunoSEQ multiplex PCR, and TCRdb holds only the in-frame ones, with some missing. The sample includes several thousand clones, more than 65% seen only once; the top ten take more than 7%. The receptor was derived from a man between 25 and 39 years old with celiac disease. The chain combines TRBV28 with TRBJ2-7; D not certain. Sequenced input: intraepithelial lymphocytes from the gut. This CDR3 is CASSLVGGSYEQYF. CDR3 in DNA: TGTGCCAGCAGTTTGGTTGGCGGCTCCTACGAGCAGTACTTC.